A selection of T cell receptor beta chains follows, all from one sample in a study of blood T cell repertoires in COVID-19. Profiling relied on immunoSEQ multiplex PCR, and the TCRdb table lists in-frame clones only, not all of them. The sample has some 95,000 clones; around 90% are singletons. The specimen sequenced was peripheral blood. Source of these receptors: a human donor with active COVID-19. The donor label of this sample is uncertain. The CDR3 runs from the conserved cysteine through the conserved F or W. The D gene is left open where the match is weak. Clone size appears in some rows only: once, few, many, or a class for an expanded clone.

CDR3nt: TGTGCCAGCAGCTCTTCACAGGGTAACGGTGAAAAACTGTTTTTT
CDR3aa: CASSSSQGNGEKLFF
j_gene: TRBJ1-4
abundance: .
d_gene: .
v_gene: TRBV7-3
len: 15

CDR3nt: TGTGCCAGTAGCATCCCCTGGAGGGACACCGGGGAGCTGTTTTTT
CDR3aa: CASSIPWRDTGELFF
j_gene: TRBJ2-2
abundance: .
d_gene: .
v_gene: TRBV19
len: 15

CDR3nt: TGTGCCAGCAGCCCCGGGACAAAGACGGGCCCAGATACGCAGTATTTT
CDR3aa: CASSPGTKTGPDTQYF
j_gene: TRBJ2-3
abundance: .
d_gene: .
v_gene: TRBV7-8
len: 16

CDR3nt: TGTGCCAGTGAACTCCGGGGGGTGAATGAGCAGTTCTTC
CDR3aa: CASELRGVNEQFF
j_gene: TRBJ2-1
abundance: .
d_gene: TRBD2
v_gene: TRBV6-5
len: 13

CDR3nt: TGTGCCAGCAGCCCGGCAACAGCCTACGAGCAGTACTTC
CDR3aa: CASSPATAYEQYF
j_gene: TRBJ2-7
abundance: .
d_gene: .
v_gene: TRBV9
len: 13

CDR3nt: TGTGCCAGCAGCCCCGAAGTAGGCGGGCTCGGTCAGCCCCAGCATTTT
CDR3aa: CASSPEVGGLGQPQHF
j_gene: TRBJ1-5
abundance: .
d_gene: .
v_gene: TRBV11-2
len: 16

CDR3nt: TGTGCCAGCAGCCAAGGACCGGAGACTAGCATTACCGGGGAGCTGTTTTTT
CDR3aa: CASSQGPETSITGELFF
j_gene: TRBJ2-2
abundance: .
d_gene: TRBD2
v_gene: TRBV3-1/TRBV3-2
len: 17

CDR3nt: TGCGCCAGCAGCTTGAAAGGAGTCCAAGAGACCCAGTACTTC
CDR3aa: CASSLKGVQETQYF
j_gene: TRBJ2-5
abundance: .
d_gene: .
v_gene: TRBV5-1
len: 14

CDR3nt: TGTGCCATCAGACAGGGTCGTGGAGGTGGAAACACCATATATTTT
CDR3aa: CAIRQGRGGGNTIYF
j_gene: TRBJ1-3
abundance: .
d_gene: .
v_gene: TRBV10-3
len: 15

CDR3nt: TGTGCCAGCAGCTACCGGGGACAGGATTACGAGCAGTACTTC
CDR3aa: CASSYRGQDYEQYF
j_gene: TRBJ2-7
abundance: .
d_gene: TRBD1
v_gene: TRBV3-1/TRBV3-2
len: 14

CDR3nt: TGTGCCAGCAGCTCCTACAGGGGACAGGGAGGCTACACCTTC
CDR3aa: CASSSYRGQGGYTF
j_gene: TRBJ1-2
abundance: .
d_gene: TRBD1
v_gene: TRBV11-2
len: 14

CDR3nt: TGTGCCAGCAGTTTATCGGAGACAGGTTTTGGCTACACCTTC
CDR3aa: CASSLSETGFGYTF
j_gene: TRBJ1-2
abundance: .
d_gene: .
v_gene: TRBV27
len: 14

CDR3nt: TGTGCCAGCAGCTACTGGGACAGACTTAGCAATCAGCCCCAGCATTTT
CDR3aa: CASSYWDRLSNQPQHF
j_gene: TRBJ1-5
abundance: .
d_gene: TRBD1
v_gene: TRBV5-6
len: 16

CDR3nt: TGTGCCAGCAGTCCAGGGACAGGGGGCTATGAAGCTTTCTTT
CDR3aa: CASSPGTGGYEAFF
j_gene: TRBJ1-1
abundance: .
d_gene: TRBD1
v_gene: TRBV28
len: 14

CDR3nt: TGTGCCAGCAGCGCCGGGAGCGGACACCAAGAGACCCAGTACTTC
CDR3aa: CASSAGSGHQETQYF
j_gene: TRBJ2-5
abundance: .
d_gene: .
v_gene: TRBV9
len: 15

CDR3nt: TGTGCCAGCAGCTTAGAGGGGGGGGCAGGTTTCTTC
CDR3aa: CASSLEGGAGFF
j_gene: TRBJ2-1
abundance: .
d_gene: .
v_gene: TRBV11-2
len: 12

CDR3nt: TGTGCCAGCAGTTACGCCCCCTCTAGTCCAGAGACCCAGTACTTC
CDR3aa: CASSYAPSSPETQYF
j_gene: TRBJ2-5
abundance: .
d_gene: .
v_gene: TRBV6-5
len: 15

CDR3nt: TGTGCCAGCAGCGGCCCACAGGGGGTTGGAGAGACCCAGTACTTC
CDR3aa: CASSGPQGVGETQYF
j_gene: TRBJ2-5
abundance: .
d_gene: TRBD1
v_gene: TRBV9
len: 15

CDR3nt: TGTGCCAGCAGCCAACCCCCTAGGACTAGCACAGATACGCAGTATTTT
CDR3aa: CASSQPPRTSTDTQYF
j_gene: TRBJ2-3
abundance: .
d_gene: .
v_gene: TRBV4-2
len: 16

CDR3nt: TGTGCCAGCGCTCAGGGGTCGGCGGCTAATGAAAAACTGTTTTTT
CDR3aa: CASAQGSAANEKLFF
j_gene: TRBJ1-4
abundance: .
d_gene: .
v_gene: TRBV6-5
len: 15

CDR3nt: TGTGCCAGTGGGGACAGAAACACCGGGGAGCTGTTTTTT
CDR3aa: CASGDRNTGELFF
j_gene: TRBJ2-2
abundance: .
d_gene: TRBD1
v_gene: TRBV6-5
len: 13

CDR3nt: TGTGCCAGCAGTTTAACAGGGCTTTATAATTCACCCCTCCACTTT
CDR3aa: CASSLTGLYNSPLHF
j_gene: TRBJ1-6
abundance: .
d_gene: .
v_gene: TRBV6-6
len: 15

CDR3nt: TGTGCCAGCAGCAGGGGGGTGGGGTCTGGCTACACCTTC
CDR3aa: CASSRGVGSGYTF
j_gene: TRBJ1-2
abundance: .
d_gene: TRBD1
v_gene: TRBV2
len: 13

CDR3nt: TGTGCCAGCAGCCCAGGACTAGCGGGGGACTCCTACGAGCAGTACTTC
CDR3aa: CASSPGLAGDSYEQYF
j_gene: TRBJ2-7
abundance: .
d_gene: TRBD2
v_gene: TRBV5-6
len: 16

CDR3nt: TGTGCCAGCTCATCATTACCTCGGACAGGATTTTGGGAGGCCAAAAACATTCAGTACTTC
CDR3aa: CASSSLPRTGFWEAKNIQYF
j_gene: TRBJ2-4
abundance: .
d_gene: TRBD1
v_gene: TRBV18
len: 20

CDR3nt: TGTGCCAGCAGTCTCGACAGGACAGATACGCAGTATTTT
CDR3aa: CASSLDRTDTQYF
j_gene: TRBJ2-3
abundance: .
d_gene: .
v_gene: TRBV6-5
len: 13

CDR3nt: TGTGCCAGCCAGCGGAACAGGGAAGAGACCCAGTACTTC
CDR3aa: CASQRNREETQYF
j_gene: TRBJ2-5
abundance: .
d_gene: .
v_gene: TRBV5-4
len: 13

CDR3nt: TGTGCCAGCAGCTTGGATCAGGGGGAAGATGGCTACACCTTC
CDR3aa: CASSLDQGEDGYTF
j_gene: TRBJ1-2
abundance: once
d_gene: TRBD1
v_gene: TRBV11-2
len: 14

CDR3nt: TGTGCCACCACGGGACAGGGCTTCACTGAAGCTTTCTTT
CDR3aa: CATTGQGFTEAFF
j_gene: TRBJ1-1
abundance: .
d_gene: TRBD1
v_gene: TRBV10-3
len: 13